This T cell receptor (beta chain) was profiled in a study of blood T cells in healthy people across ages. A second 7 to 11 cycle PCR used barcoded and J-beta primers. TCRdb reanalysed the 5' RACE reads using MiXCR and keeps one entry per CDR3 protein. The sample lists approximately 600,000 distinct CDR3 sequences, roughly 50% occurring once. CDR3 length: 14 amino acids. After removal of 5 bases from V and 7 bases from J, the junction contained 8 bases not matched to a gene. This clonotype was seen only a few times. V gene TRBV12-3 or TRBV12-4 combines with J gene TRBJ2-5; 9 bases align to TRBD1. The clonotype comes from a man between 60 and 75 years old in good health. The sequencing sample was made of blood. The CDR3 sequence is CASSKTGGRGTQYF. The CDR3 bases are TGTGCCAGCAGTAAGACAGGGGGAAGAGGGACCCAGTACTTC.